These 3 T cell receptor beta chains were all obtained from the same sample, sequenced in a study of cytomegalovirus exposure and HLA in healthy donors. This PCR relied on a set of 60 Vbeta primers and 13 Jbeta primers. Profiled with immunoSEQ multiplex PCR; TCRdb holds only in-frame clones, not every one. In all, the sample yields 200,000 or so clones. The sample was PBMCs. The receptors derive from a boy aged 5-17 years in good health and CMV-seronegative.

This chain uses TRBV28 with TRBJ1-6, with no clear D. The CDR3 has 15 residues. V was clipped by 5 bases and J by 10 bases, with 18 bases between them. The germline V gene encodes CDR1 MDHEN and CDR2 SYDVKM. CDR3 nucleotides: TGTGCCAGCAGTCCAGTCCAGGCTGGAGGATCACCCCTCCACTTT. Translating it yields CASSPVQAGGSPLHF.

CDR3: CANEGDRGTDTQYF. Written as DNA, the CDR3 is TGTGCCAACGAAGGGGACAGGGGCACAGATACGCAGTATTTT. The rearrangement joins TRBV2 to TRBJ2-3, with 9 bases that match TRBD1. V lost 10 bases, J lost 1 base, and 6 bases stayed unmatched. Germline-derived CDR1 and CDR2 are SNHLY and FYNNEI. The CDR3 is 14 amino acids.

The rearrangement links TRBV7-2 to TRBJ1-2; the D is unclear. The CDR3 runs 13 residues. The germline gives CDR1 SGHTA, CDR2 FQGNSA. With 3 bases removed from V and 3 bases from J, the gap between germline ends came to 8 bases. The CDR3 sequence is CASSFRPDYGYTF. The DNA of the CDR3 is TGTGCCAGCAGCTTCAGGCCGGACTATGGCTACACCTTC.